The clone carrying this T cell receptor (beta chain) occurred a few times. A second PCR, run for about 6 to 11 cycles, used a sample-barcoded 5' primer plus a J-beta primer mix. Using its own MiXCR run on the 5' RACE reads, TCRdb lists one record per CDR3 protein. The sample has some 800,000 distinct CDR3 sequences; 44% are singletons. The data derive from a study of blood T cells in healthy people across ages. V was clipped by 2 bases and J by 4 bases; unmatched bases: 2. This CDR3 has 15 amino acids. The germline V gene encodes CDR1 MDHEN and CDR2 SYDVKM. Donors ranged from roughly 6 to 100 years old and were healthy Caucasians in Russia. The authors drew approximately 10 milliliters of peripheral blood from each donor. Isolation recovered at least 6 million PBMCs from every sample. Total RNA, at least 5.5 micrograms per sample, came from PBMCs.

This chain uses TRBV28 with TRBJ2-1; 10 bases agree with TRBD2. Input material: blood. The TCR sequence derives from a man aged 60-69 years in good health. This CDR3 reads CASSLGTSVYNEQFF. The CDR3, as DNA: TGTGCCAGCAGTTTAGGGACTAGCGTTTACAATGAGCAGTTCTTC. Supplemented by reference TRBV28 and TRBJ2-1, the full variable domain reads DVKVTQSSRYLVKRTGEKVFLECVQDMDHENMFWYRQDPGLGLRLIYFSYDVKMKEKGDIPEGYSVSREKKERFSLILESASTNQTSMYLCASSLGTSVYNEQFFGPGTRLTVL.